Listed here are 9 T cell receptor beta chains from one sample, sequenced in a study of cytomegalovirus exposure and HLA in healthy donors. Libraries were prepared by immunoSEQ multiplex PCR; TCRdb keeps only in-frame clonotypes and omits some of them. The top ten hold about 1.7% of the sample, which has roughly 120,000 clones, approximately 88% seen once. The sample consisted of PBMCs. These receptors came from a man between 18 and 29 years old in good health and CMV-seronegative.

The rearrangement links TRBV4-2 to TRBJ1-1; 10 bases agree with TRBD1. The trim removed 3 bases at V and 1 base at J, leaving 2 bases unmatched. The CDR3 has 15 amino acids. Germline lookup yields CDR1 LGHNA and CDR2 YNFKEQ. The CDR3 coding sequence is TGTGCCAGCAGCCAGGACAGGGGGGAGAACACTGAAGCTTTCTTT. This gives the protein CASSQDRGENTEAFF.

A remark on this clone: Other nucleotide sequences from this sample produce the same CDR3. The rearrangement links TRBV18 to TRBJ1-5; 7 nucleotides line up with TRBD1. The CDR3 runs 14 residues. V lost 6 bases and J lost 2; bases outside the gene matches: 4. CDR1 KGHSH and CDR2 LQKENI come from the germline V gene. The CDR3 loop is CASSSGQGNQPQHF. The CDR3 bases are TGTGCCAGCTCCTCCGGACAGGGCAATCAGCCCCAGCATTTT.

The V and J genes are TRBV5-1 and TRBJ2-5, with D possibly matching TRBD1 (5 bases). CDR1 SGHRS and CDR2 YFSETQ come from the germline V gene. The CDR3 covers 14 residues. V gave up 0 bases and J gave up 3 bases, with 9 bases separating them. The CDR3 coding sequence is TGCGCCAGCAGCTTGGATGGCAGGGAAGAGACCCAGTACTTC. The encoded protein is CASSLDGREETQYF.

The V gene is TRBV6-1, the J gene TRBJ2-7, with D hard to call. The V gene lost 8 bases and the J gene lost 2 bases, with 10 bases spanning the gap. CDR3 length: 12 amino acids. Germline V gene data show CDR1 as MNHNS and CDR2 as SASEGT. The CDR3 DNA reads TGTGCCAGCTCTTCACAAGCCTACGAGCAGTACTTC. Amino acids: CASSSQAYEQYF.

This rearrangement joins TRBV28 to TRBJ2-5, with D uncertain. CDR3 length: 9 amino acids. V lost 8 bases to trimming and J lost 10 bases, with 8 bases between them. CDR1 and CDR2 (germline): MDHEN, SYDVKM. CDR3 residues: CASGRGQYF. Here the CDR3 DNA reads TGTGCCAGCGGCAGAGGCCAGTACTTC.

The chain uses TRBV6-1 and TRBJ1-1; 12 positions match TRBD1. The CDR3 is 13 amino acids. The V and J ends lost 8 bases and 5 bases, in that order; junction bases with no gene match: 3. Germline V gene sequence: CDR1 MNHNS, CDR2 SASEGT. CDR3 region: CASSGQGATEAFF. The CDR3 bases are TGTGCCAGCTCGGGACAGGGGGCAACTGAAGCTTTCTTT.

This rearrangement joins TRBV28 to TRBJ1-1; a possible D gene is TRBD1 (5 bases). Trimming took 6 bases from V and 11 from J, leaving 13 bases between them. This CDR3 comprises 11 residues. Germline V gene data show CDR1 as MDHEN and CDR2 as SYDVKM. The CDR3 reads CASREIRGAFF. The CDR3 nucleotides read TGTGCCAGCAGAGAGATCCGGGGGGCTTTCTTT.

The chain is built from TRBV18 and TRBJ2-1, with D tentatively TRBD2 (5 bases). V lost 2 bases to trimming and J lost 8 bases, with 16 bases between them. Germline CDR1 is KGHSH and CDR2 is LQKENI. The CDR3 is 15 amino acids. The CDR3 here is CASSPGLAISDEQFF. The CDR3 DNA follows: TGTGCCAGCTCACCAGGGCTAGCCATTTCCGATGAGCAGTTCTTC.

The J gene is TRBJ2-2, the V gene TRBV7-7; D is unresolved. This CDR3 contains 12 residues. Trimming cost V 5 bases and J 8 bases, with 9 bases left between them. CDR1 and CDR2 from the germline V gene are SSHAT and FNYEAQ (reference sequence). The CDR3 nucleotides are TGTGCCAGCAGCAAATTGACTGGGGAGCTGTTTTTT. Encoded protein: CASSKLTGELFF.